The rows below give T cell receptor beta chains drawn from one sample of a study of T cell responses to AZD1222 COVID-19 vaccine. The method was immunoSEQ multiplex PCR; TCRdb's version includes in-frame clones alone and lacks a portion of them. The sample shows more than 95,000 clones, about 90% of them seen only once. Sample: peripheral blood, taken on day 0 of AZD1222 vaccination. The receptors stem from an adult in good health. CDR3s include the opening cysteine and the closing phenylalanine or tryptophan. A D gene is named only where the DNA matches it firmly. The size entry is marked missing in some rows and otherwise reads once, few, many or a size class.

d_call: .
v_call: TRBV6-5
clone_size: .
j_call: TRBJ2-6
cdr3_nt: TGTGCCAGCAGTTACGTGTCCTCTGGGGCCAACGTCCTGACTTTC
cdr3_aa: CASSYVSSGANVLTF

d_call: .
v_call: TRBV4-1
clone_size: .
j_call: TRBJ1-5
cdr3_nt: TGCGCCAGCAGCCAGGTTAAAAGCTATCAGCCCCAGCATTTT
cdr3_aa: CASSQVKSYQPQHF

d_call: TRBD2
v_call: TRBV7-2
clone_size: few
j_call: TRBJ2-3
cdr3_nt: TGTGCCAGCAGCCAAATGGGCGGGAGAGATACGCAGTATTTT
cdr3_aa: CASSQMGGRDTQYF

d_call: .
v_call: TRBV6-5
clone_size: .
j_call: TRBJ2-7
cdr3_nt: TGTGCCAGCAGTCCGACAATCGCCTACGAGCAGTACTTC
cdr3_aa: CASSPTIAYEQYF

d_call: .
v_call: TRBV29-1
clone_size: .
j_call: TRBJ1-1
cdr3_nt: TGCAGCGCCCGGACAGACAACACTGAAGCTTTCTTT
cdr3_aa: CSARTDNTEAFF

d_call: .
v_call: TRBV18
clone_size: .
j_call: TRBJ1-2
cdr3_nt: TGTGCCAGCTCACCTCTAGACCAGAATAACTATGGCTACACCTTC
cdr3_aa: CASSPLDQNNYGYTF

d_call: .
v_call: TRBV9
clone_size: .
j_call: TRBJ1-1
cdr3_nt: TGTGCCAGCAGCACGACAGTGAACACTGAAGCTTTCTTT
cdr3_aa: CASSTTVNTEAFF

d_call: TRBD2
v_call: TRBV28
clone_size: .
j_call: TRBJ2-3
cdr3_nt: TGTGCCAGCAGCCCGGCGAGTAGCGGGGGGAGGGAGGATACGCAGTATTTT
cdr3_aa: CASSPASSGGREDTQYF

d_call: TRBD2
v_call: TRBV11-2
clone_size: .
j_call: TRBJ2-5
cdr3_nt: TGTGCCAGCAGCTTAGATTGGCGGGGGGTGGAGGCCCAGTACTTC
cdr3_aa: CASSLDWRGVEAQYF

d_call: .
v_call: TRBV5-1
clone_size: .
j_call: TRBJ1-2
cdr3_nt: TGCGCCAGCAGCTTGGTGGGACAAAAATTGGGCTATGGCTACACCTTC
cdr3_aa: CASSLVGQKLGYGYTF

d_call: .
v_call: TRBV6-5
clone_size: .
j_call: TRBJ1-5
cdr3_nt: TGTGCCAGCAGTTACGGGGGCGGCAGCAATCAGCCCCAGCATTTT
cdr3_aa: CASSYGGGSNQPQHF

d_call: .
v_call: TRBV19
clone_size: .
j_call: TRBJ2-2
cdr3_nt: TGTGCCAGTAGTGGGGGGACGGACACCGGGGAGCTGTTTTTT
cdr3_aa: CASSGGTDTGELFF

d_call: .
v_call: TRBV30
clone_size: .
j_call: TRBJ1-2
cdr3_nt: TGTGCCTGGAGGGGAAGTGTTCTTGGTAACTATGGCTACACCTTC
cdr3_aa: CAWRGSVLGNYGYTF

d_call: .
v_call: TRBV12-3/TRBV12-4
clone_size: .
j_call: TRBJ2-1
cdr3_nt: TGTGCCAGCAGTTTAGCGGGCGTTGGGGAGCAGTTCTTC
cdr3_aa: CASSLAGVGEQFF

d_call: .
v_call: TRBV6-2/TRBV6-3
clone_size: .
j_call: TRBJ1-1
cdr3_nt: TGTGCCAGCAGTCCAAGACAAAGTCGGACTGAAGCTTTCTTT
cdr3_aa: CASSPRQSRTEAFF

d_call: .
v_call: TRBV9
clone_size: .
j_call: TRBJ2-2
cdr3_nt: TGTGCCAGCAGCGTGGACCAAGCCCGGGAGCTGTTTTTT
cdr3_aa: CASSVDQARELFF

d_call: .
v_call: TRBV2
clone_size: few
j_call: TRBJ2-7
cdr3_nt: TGTGCCAGCATCGGCCTCGAGCAGTACTTC
cdr3_aa: CASIGLEQYF

d_call: TRBD1
v_call: TRBV5-1
clone_size: .
j_call: TRBJ2-7
cdr3_nt: TGCGCCAGCAGCGCATTAGAGACAGGGTCCTACGAGCAGTACTTC
cdr3_aa: CASSALETGSYEQYF

d_call: .
v_call: TRBV18
clone_size: .
j_call: TRBJ2-3
cdr3_nt: TGTGCCAGCTCACCCCCTAGCACAGATACGCAGTATTTT
cdr3_aa: CASSPPSTDTQYF

d_call: .
v_call: TRBV28
clone_size: .
j_call: TRBJ1-1
cdr3_nt: TGTGCCAGTACGGTTATGAACACTGAAGCTTTCTTT
cdr3_aa: CASTVMNTEAFF

d_call: .
v_call: TRBV7-9
clone_size: .
j_call: TRBJ2-1
cdr3_nt: TGTGCCAGCAGCTTAGTTGCAGCAGGTGAGCAGTTCTTC
cdr3_aa: CASSLVAAGEQFF

d_call: TRBD1
v_call: TRBV19
clone_size: once
j_call: TRBJ1-2
cdr3_nt: TGTGCCAGCCGTGCTCAGGGGGAAAACTATGGCTACACCTTC
cdr3_aa: CASRAQGENYGYTF

d_call: TRBD2
v_call: TRBV5-4
clone_size: .
j_call: TRBJ2-2
cdr3_nt: TGTGCCAGCAGCCCGGTGAGCGGGGCGAACACCGGGGAGCTGTTTTTT
cdr3_aa: CASSPVSGANTGELFF

d_call: .
v_call: TRBV10-3
clone_size: .
j_call: TRBJ2-2
cdr3_nt: TGTGCCATCAGTGAGCGAGGAGACACCGGGGAGCTGTTTTTT
cdr3_aa: CAISERGDTGELFF

d_call: .
v_call: TRBV10-3
clone_size: .
j_call: TRBJ1-4
cdr3_nt: TGTGCCATCAGTGAGAGTTCAGGCGCTAATGAAAAACTGTTTTTT
cdr3_aa: CAISESSGANEKLFF

d_call: TRBD2
v_call: TRBV6-1
clone_size: few
j_call: TRBJ2-7
cdr3_nt: TGTGCCAGCAGTGAAATAGCGTGGGAGGGCAGGGAGGACGAGCAGTACTTC
cdr3_aa: CASSEIAWEGREDEQYF

d_call: TRBD1
v_call: TRBV5-1
clone_size: .
j_call: TRBJ2-1
cdr3_nt: TGCGCCAGCAGCTTGGTACCCCGGGACAGCCACAATGAGCAGTTCTTC
cdr3_aa: CASSLVPRDSHNEQFF

d_call: TRBD2
v_call: TRBV5-6
clone_size: .
j_call: TRBJ2-1
cdr3_nt: TGTGCCAGCAGCTTGGGGCGGGGGACTACATACAATGAGCAGTTCTTC
cdr3_aa: CASSLGRGTTYNEQFF

d_call: TRBD1
v_call: TRBV9
clone_size: .
j_call: TRBJ2-3
cdr3_nt: TGTGCCAGCAGCGCCAGTCCGACAGGGGGGAGCACAGATACGCAGTATTTT
cdr3_aa: CASSASPTGGSTDTQYF

d_call: .
v_call: TRBV5-1
clone_size: .
j_call: TRBJ2-1
cdr3_nt: TGCGCCAGCAGCCTCGGGAGGGGGACAGCGTACAATGAGCAGTTCTTC
cdr3_aa: CASSLGRGTAYNEQFF

d_call: .
v_call: TRBV5-5
clone_size: .
j_call: TRBJ2-7
cdr3_nt: TGTGCCAGCAGCTCTAGACCCTCGGGGGAGCAGTACTTC
cdr3_aa: CASSSRPSGEQYF

d_call: .
v_call: TRBV28
clone_size: .
j_call: TRBJ1-6
cdr3_nt: TGTGCCAGCAGTCGGGCGGCAGGACAGCTTAATTCACCCCTCCACTTT
cdr3_aa: CASSRAAGQLNSPLHF

d_call: .
v_call: TRBV10-3
clone_size: .
j_call: TRBJ2-2
cdr3_nt: TGTGCCATCAGTGCGGCCAGTACGGGCACCGGGGAGCTGTTTTTT
cdr3_aa: CAISAASTGTGELFF

d_call: .
v_call: TRBV6-5
clone_size: .
j_call: TRBJ1-1
cdr3_nt: TGTGCCAGCAGTTTCACAGGGAACACTGAAGCTTTCTTT
cdr3_aa: CASSFTGNTEAFF

d_call: .
v_call: TRBV30
clone_size: .
j_call: TRBJ2-2
cdr3_nt: TGTGCCTGGTCTCCGGGACACGGGAACACCGGGGAGCTGTTTTTT
cdr3_aa: CAWSPGHGNTGELFF

d_call: TRBD2
v_call: TRBV27
clone_size: .
j_call: TRBJ2-7
cdr3_nt: TGTGCCAGCAGCGCGCTCACTAGCGGGAGAAAGAGGTACGAGCAGTACTTC
cdr3_aa: CASSALTSGRKRYEQYF

d_call: .
v_call: TRBV23-1
clone_size: .
j_call: TRBJ1-5
cdr3_nt: TGCGCCAGGAGGGGGGAGGATCAGCCCCAGCATTTT
cdr3_aa: CARRGEDQPQHF

d_call: TRBD1
v_call: TRBV6-5
clone_size: once
j_call: TRBJ1-5
cdr3_nt: TGTGCCAGCAGACCCACAGGGGAAGGAAACCAGCCCCAGCATTTT
cdr3_aa: CASRPTGEGNQPQHF

d_call: TRBD1
v_call: TRBV9
clone_size: few
j_call: TRBJ1-2
cdr3_nt: TGTGCCAGCAGCGTAGCAATGACAGGGGAGGAGGGCTACACCTTC
cdr3_aa: CASSVAMTGEEGYTF

d_call: TRBD1
v_call: TRBV18
clone_size: once
j_call: TRBJ1-4
cdr3_nt: TGTGCCAGCTCACGAGCTCGGACAGGATTCGAAAAACTGTTTTTT
cdr3_aa: CASSRARTGFEKLFF

d_call: TRBD2
v_call: TRBV15
clone_size: .
j_call: TRBJ2-1
cdr3_nt: TGTGCCACCAGCGCACGCCCTTTAGGAGGGACTAGCGGGGGTGAGCAGTTCTTC
cdr3_aa: CATSARPLGGTSGGEQFF

d_call: TRBD2
v_call: TRBV25-1
clone_size: .
j_call: TRBJ2-1
cdr3_nt: TGTGCCAGCAGTGATTGGTCTGGGACTAGCGGAAACAATGAGCAGTTCTTC
cdr3_aa: CASSDWSGTSGNNEQFF

d_call: .
v_call: TRBV7-9
clone_size: .
j_call: TRBJ1-5
cdr3_nt: TGTGCCAGCTCCAACTCCAATCAGCCCCAGCATTTT
cdr3_aa: CASSNSNQPQHF

d_call: .
v_call: TRBV7-3
clone_size: .
j_call: TRBJ1-2
cdr3_nt: TGTGCCAGCAGCTTAGTGTCGGGAAAGGGCTATGGCTACACCTTC
cdr3_aa: CASSLVSGKGYGYTF

d_call: TRBD1
v_call: TRBV6-5
clone_size: .
j_call: TRBJ2-1
cdr3_nt: TGTGCCAGCACCCGACAGGGGGCCCCCAATGAGCAGTTCTTC
cdr3_aa: CASTRQGAPNEQFF

d_call: .
v_call: TRBV2
clone_size: .
j_call: TRBJ1-5
cdr3_nt: TGTGCCAGCAGGGAGGGGATGGGGCCCCAGCATTTT
cdr3_aa: CASREGMGPQHF

d_call: .
v_call: TRBV28
clone_size: .
j_call: TRBJ2-3
cdr3_nt: TGTGCCAGCAGCCGATCCAGGACAGCGTTTTCAGATACGCAGTATTTT
cdr3_aa: CASSRSRTAFSDTQYF

d_call: .
v_call: TRBV28
clone_size: .
j_call: TRBJ1-1
cdr3_nt: TGTGCCAGCAGTTTATCCGGTCTCGGACCCCGGGTGGGGGAAGCTTTCTTT
cdr3_aa: CASSLSGLGPRVGEAFF

d_call: .
v_call: TRBV28
clone_size: .
j_call: TRBJ1-2
cdr3_nt: TGTGCCAGCAGTCCCCACCAGGGGGGCTACACCTTC
cdr3_aa: CASSPHQGGYTF

d_call: .
v_call: TRBV7-6
clone_size: few
j_call: TRBJ2-7
cdr3_nt: TGTGCCAGCAGCTTAATAAGGGGCCGAGGCTACGAGCAGTACTTC
cdr3_aa: CASSLIRGRGYEQYF

d_call: TRBD1
v_call: TRBV19
clone_size: .
j_call: TRBJ1-2
cdr3_nt: TGTGCCAGTAGAAGGGACAGGGACTATGGCTACACCTTC
cdr3_aa: CASRRDRDYGYTF

d_call: TRBD1
v_call: TRBV15
clone_size: .
j_call: TRBJ2-7
cdr3_nt: TGTGCCACCAGCAGGGACCTGGGACAGCCATCCTACGAGCAGTACTTC
cdr3_aa: CATSRDLGQPSYEQYF

d_call: TRBD1
v_call: TRBV23-1
clone_size: .
j_call: TRBJ1-2
cdr3_nt: TGCGCCAGCAGTCAATCTTCACACGGGACAGCAGCTAACTATGGCTACACCTTC
cdr3_aa: CASSQSSHGTAANYGYTF

d_call: .
v_call: TRBV18
clone_size: .
j_call: TRBJ2-7
cdr3_nt: TGTGCCAGCTACGAAACAGGCCGAAACGAGCAGTACTTC
cdr3_aa: CASYETGRNEQYF